These T cell receptor beta chains were read from a single sample in a study of blood T cell repertoires in COVID-19. The repertoire was sequenced with immunoSEQ multiplex PCR; TCRdb's copy has only in-frame clones and lacks some. The repertoire includes under 200,000 clones, roughly three quarters of them detected once, and 15% to 20% sits in the top ten. The specimen sequenced was peripheral blood. All receptors derive from a man aged 60-69 years with active or convalescent COVID-19. Each CDR3 is given with its conserved first and last residue. The D gene is left open where the match is weak. Only part of the rows carry a size: once, few, many, or a class if the clone is expanded.

size	V	length	J	D	CDR3	DNA
-	TRBV5-1	15	TRBJ2-5	TRBD2	CASSFLRDYQETQYF	TGCGCCAGCAGCTTCCTCCGGGACTATCAAGAGACCCAGTACTTC
-	TRBV19	15	TRBJ2-3	TRBD1	CASNGRDRGTDTQYF	TGTGCCAGTAACGGAAGGGACAGGGGAACAGATACGCAGTATTTT
-	TRBV24-1	17	TRBJ2-3	TRBD2	CATSGLAGSGRGETQYF	TGTGCCACCTCCGGACTAGCGGGATCCGGCCGCGGAGAAACGCAGTATTTT
-	TRBV28	14	TRBJ1-6	-	CASRKGTINSPLHF	TGTGCCAGCAGAAAGGGGACTATCAATTCACCCCTCCACTTT
once	TRBV27	16	TRBJ2-5	TRBD2	CASSSPSGSGQETQYF	TGTGCCAGCAGTTCACCTAGCGGGAGTGGCCAAGAGACCCAGTACTTC
-	TRBV28	12	TRBJ1-5	-	CASRKEYQPQHF	TGTGCCAGCAGGAAGGAGTATCAGCCCCAGCATTTT
-	TRBV19	15	TRBJ2-1	-	CASTMGGGLYNEQFF	TGTGCCAGTACCATGGGGGGAGGCCTCTACAATGAGCAGTTCTTC
-	TRBV6-5	15	TRBJ2-1	-	CASSPESGPYNEQFF	TGTGCCAGCAGTCCCGAGAGCGGGCCCTACAATGAGCAGTTCTTC
-	TRBV3-1/TRBV3-2	13	TRBJ2-7	-	CASSPPGYNEQYF	TGTGCCAGCAGCCCCCCAGGGTACAACGAGCAGTACTTC
-	TRBV29-1	11	TRBJ2-5	-	CSAGPGETQYF	TGCAGCGCAGGCCCGGGGGAGACCCAGTACTTC
-	TRBV28	14	TRBJ2-1	TRBD2	CASSSLAGVDEQFF	TGTGCCAGCAGTTCCCTAGCGGGAGTGGATGAGCAGTTCTTC
-	TRBV7-2	14	TRBJ1-5	-	CASSLGREDQPQHF	TGTGCCAGCAGCTTAGGCAGGGAGGATCAGCCCCAGCATTTT
-	TRBV12-3/TRBV12-4	13	TRBJ1-3	-	CASATGTGNTIYF	TGTGCCAGTGCTACAGGGACAGGAAACACCATATATTTT
-	TRBV6-6	14	TRBJ2-5	TRBD2	CASSSVGGGQTQYF	TGTGCCAGCAGTTCCGTCGGGGGGGGGCAGACCCAGTACTTC
-	TRBV7-2	14	TRBJ1-2	TRBD1	CASSLDRGNYGYTF	TGTGCCAGCAGCTTAGACAGGGGAAACTATGGCTACACCTTC
-	TRBV12-5	15	TRBJ2-5	TRBD2	CASGSTGGSLETQYF	TGTGCTAGTGGTTCCACTGGCGGGAGTTTGGAGACCCAGTACTTC
-	TRBV2	17	TRBJ1-6	TRBD1	CASSPTGQRSYNSPLHF	TGTGCCAGCAGTCCTACGGGACAGCGAAGCTATAATTCACCCCTCCACTTT
-	TRBV14	17	TRBJ2-1	TRBD2	CASSHLGLAGELGEQFF	TGTGCCAGCAGCCACCTGGGATTAGCGGGAGAGTTAGGAGAGCAGTTCTTC
-	TRBV27	15	TRBJ2-5	TRBD2	CASSLFRTSTETQYF	TGTGCCAGCAGTTTATTTCGGACTAGCACCGAGACCCAGTACTTC
-	TRBV29-1	12	TRBJ2-3	TRBD1	CSVGTGSGTQYF	TGCAGCGTCGGGACAGGGTCGGGCACGCAGTATTTT
-	TRBV5-5	15	TRBJ1-2	-	CASSLAWTVDYGYTF	TGTGCCAGCAGCTTGGCGTGGACAGTCGACTATGGCTACACCTTC
-	TRBV7-3	18	TRBJ2-3	-	CASSLGTAGARGTDTQYF	TGTGCCAGCAGCTTAGGTACGGCAGGGGCGCGAGGCACAGATACGCAGTATTTT
-	TRBV16	15	TRBJ2-5	-	CASSQGQQGAETQYF	TGTGCCAGCAGCCAAGGCCAACAGGGAGCAGAGACCCAGTACTTC
-	TRBV6-5	14	TRBJ2-1	-	CASKGGGAYNEQFF	TGTGCCAGCAAAGGAGGAGGGGCCTACAATGAGCAGTTCTTC
-	TRBV12-5	15	TRBJ1-3	-	CASGCRAGQGNTIYF	TGTGCTAGTGGTTGTCGGGCAGGGCAAGGAAACACCATATATTTT
-	TRBV11-2	13	TRBJ1-6	-	CATVSDPGSPLHF	TGTGCCACTGTTTCCGACCCAGGGTCACCCCTCCACTTT
-	TRBV5-5	15	TRBJ2-7	TRBD2	CASSWTLAGDYEQYF	TGTGCCAGCAGCTGGACCCTAGCGGGAGACTACGAGCAGTACTTC
-	TRBV24-1	14	TRBJ2-3	-	CATSALRGTDTQYF	TGTGCCACCAGTGCTCTAAGGGGGACAGATACGCAGTATTTT
once	TRBV4-3	14	TRBJ2-3	TRBD1	CASSPGQAVDTQYF	TGCGCCAGCAGCCCCGGACAGGCCGTCGATACGCAGTATTTT
-	TRBV4-1	14	TRBJ1-5	-	CASSLGGGNQPQHF	TGCGCCAGCAGCCTCGGGGGGGGCAATCAGCCCCAGCATTTT
-	TRBV13	16	TRBJ1-1	-	CASSLGPAGMGTEAFF	TGTGCCAGCAGCTTAGGGCCAGCCGGGATGGGCACTGAAGCTTTCTTT
-	TRBV7-8	15	TRBJ1-4	TRBD1	CASSFPGTGDEKLFF	TGTGCCAGCAGCTTCCCCGGGACAGGGGACGAAAAACTGTTTTTT
-	TRBV7-3	16	TRBJ2-3	TRBD1	CASSTRGGVETDTQYF	TGTGCCAGCAGCACACGAGGGGGCGTGGAAACAGATACGCAGTATTTT
few	TRBV7-6	15	TRBJ2-1	-	CASSLAPQSYNEQFF	TGTGCCAGCAGCTTAGCGCCACAGAGCTACAATGAGCAGTTCTTC
-	TRBV28	16	TRBJ1-5	TRBD1	CASREEGARSNQPQHF	TGTGCCAGCAGGGAGGAGGGGGCGAGAAGCAATCAGCCCCAGCATTTT